This T cell receptor (beta chain) came from a study of PD-L1 blockade in urothelial cancer. Study observations and caveats: Durable-benefit patients showed greater tumor-associated blood clone expansion at 3 weeks.

Measured with immunoSEQ multiplex PCR; TCRdb has only the in-frame clones, and not every one. The table has tens of thousands of clones, roughly 87% seen once. Worth noting for this clone: Its antigen remains unidentified.

Germline CDR1 reads MNHEY; CDR2 reads SMNVEV (reference sequence). V was cut by 3 bases and J by 1 base, with 6 bases left in between. This CDR3 is built from 13 residues. The sequenced sample was PBMCs, obtained around atezolizumab (anti-PD-L1) treatment. The chain uses TRBV27 and TRBJ1-2, with D possibly being TRBD1 (5 bases). The clonotype originates from a man in his 70s with urothelial cancer. As DNA, the CDR3 is TGTGCCAGCAGTTTGACAGATAACTATGGCTACACCTTC. This codes for CASSLTDNYGYTF.